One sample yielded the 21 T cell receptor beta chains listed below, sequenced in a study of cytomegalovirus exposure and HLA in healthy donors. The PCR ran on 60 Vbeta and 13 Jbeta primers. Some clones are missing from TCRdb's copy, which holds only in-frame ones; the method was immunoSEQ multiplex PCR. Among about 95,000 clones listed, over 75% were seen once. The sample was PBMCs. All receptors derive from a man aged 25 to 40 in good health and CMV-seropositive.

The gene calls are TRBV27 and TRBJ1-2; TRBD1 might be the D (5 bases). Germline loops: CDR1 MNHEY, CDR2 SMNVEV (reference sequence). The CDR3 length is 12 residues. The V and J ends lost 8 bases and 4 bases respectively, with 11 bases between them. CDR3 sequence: CASGSGIYGYTF. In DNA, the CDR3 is TGTGCCAGCGGTTCAGGGATCTATGGCTACACCTTC.

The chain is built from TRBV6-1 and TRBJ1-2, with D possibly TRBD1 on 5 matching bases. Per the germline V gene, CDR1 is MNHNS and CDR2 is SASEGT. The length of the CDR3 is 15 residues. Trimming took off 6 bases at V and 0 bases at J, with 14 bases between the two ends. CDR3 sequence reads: CASSTGGFSNYGYTF. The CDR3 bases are TGTGCCAGCAGCACGGGGGGGTTTTCTAACTATGGCTACACCTTC.

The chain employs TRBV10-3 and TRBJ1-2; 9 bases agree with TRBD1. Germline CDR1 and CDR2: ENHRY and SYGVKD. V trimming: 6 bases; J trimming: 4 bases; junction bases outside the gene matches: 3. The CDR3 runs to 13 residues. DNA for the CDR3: TGTGCCATCAGGGGACAGGGATTCTATGGCTACACCTTC. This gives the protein CAIRGQGFYGYTF.

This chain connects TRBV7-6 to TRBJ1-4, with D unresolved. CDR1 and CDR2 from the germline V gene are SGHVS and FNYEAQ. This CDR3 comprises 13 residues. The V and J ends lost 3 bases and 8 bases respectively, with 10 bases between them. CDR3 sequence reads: CASSFGLAEKLFF. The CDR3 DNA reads TGTGCCAGCAGCTTCGGGTTGGCGGAAAAACTGTTTTTT.

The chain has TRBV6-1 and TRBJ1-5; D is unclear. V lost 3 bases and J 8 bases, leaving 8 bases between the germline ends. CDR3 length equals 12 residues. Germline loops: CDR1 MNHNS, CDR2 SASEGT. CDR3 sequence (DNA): TGTGCCAGCAGTGATGCGGGGAAGCCCCAGCATTTT. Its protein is CASSDAGKPQHF.

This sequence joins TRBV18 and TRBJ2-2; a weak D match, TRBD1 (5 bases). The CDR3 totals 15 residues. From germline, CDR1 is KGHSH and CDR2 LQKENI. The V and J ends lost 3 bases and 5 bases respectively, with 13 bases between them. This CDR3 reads CASSPQGRSTGELFF. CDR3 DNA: TGTGCCAGCTCACCCCAGGGCCGTTCGACCGGGGAGCTGTTTTTT.

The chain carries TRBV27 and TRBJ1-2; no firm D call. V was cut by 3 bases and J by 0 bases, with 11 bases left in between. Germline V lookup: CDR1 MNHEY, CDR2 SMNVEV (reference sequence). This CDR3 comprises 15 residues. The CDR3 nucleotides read TGTGCCAGCAGTTTCGGCCGGGGAGCTAACTATGGCTACACCTTC. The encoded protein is CASSFGRGANYGYTF.

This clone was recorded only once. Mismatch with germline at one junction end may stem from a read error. The CDR3 loop reads CASSLGTSGRGERSEQFF. The CDR3 DNA sequence: TGTGCTAGCAGCTTAGGGACTAGCGGGAGGGGAGAGAGGAGTGAGCAGTTCTTC. The genes are TRBV7-7 and TRBJ2-1, with 16 positions matching TRBD2. This CDR3 is 18 amino acids long. Per germline, CDR1 SSHAT and CDR2 FNYEAQ (reference sequence).

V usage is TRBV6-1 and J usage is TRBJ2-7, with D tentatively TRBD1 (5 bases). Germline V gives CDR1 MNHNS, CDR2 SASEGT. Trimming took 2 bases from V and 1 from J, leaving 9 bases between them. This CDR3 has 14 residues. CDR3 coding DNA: TGTGCCAGCAGTGAATATAAGGGGTCCTACGAGCAGTACTTC. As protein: CASSEYKGSYEQYF.

CDR3 amino acids: CASSESGGGQPQHF. Here the CDR3 DNA reads TGTGCCAGCAGTGAGTCGGGGGGCGGGCAGCCCCAGCATTTT. This sequence joins TRBV2 and TRBJ1-5, with D tentatively TRBD1 (6 bases). Germline V gene lookup returns CDR1 SNHLY and CDR2 FYNNEI. Trimming removed 3 bases at V and 7 bases at J, with 13 bases between. The CDR3 has 14 amino acids.

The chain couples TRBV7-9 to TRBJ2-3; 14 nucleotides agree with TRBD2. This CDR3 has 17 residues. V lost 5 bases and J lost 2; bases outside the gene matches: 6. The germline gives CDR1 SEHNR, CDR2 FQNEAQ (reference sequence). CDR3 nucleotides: TGTGCCAGCAGCACATGGACTAGCGGGAGGCTCACAGATACGCAGTATTTT. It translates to CASSTWTSGRLTDTQYF.

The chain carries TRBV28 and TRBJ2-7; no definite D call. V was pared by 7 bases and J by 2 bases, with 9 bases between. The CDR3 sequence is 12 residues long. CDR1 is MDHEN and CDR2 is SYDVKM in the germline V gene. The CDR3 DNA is TGTGCCAGCAATACGGTCACCTACGAGCAGTACTTC. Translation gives CASNTVTYEQYF.

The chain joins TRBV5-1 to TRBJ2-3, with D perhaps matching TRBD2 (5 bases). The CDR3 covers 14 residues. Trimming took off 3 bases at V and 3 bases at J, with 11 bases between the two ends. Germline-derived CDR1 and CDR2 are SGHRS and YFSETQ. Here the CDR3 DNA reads TGCGCCAGCAGCTCCGGACTTAATACAGATACGCAGTATTTT. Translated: CASSSGLNTDTQYF.

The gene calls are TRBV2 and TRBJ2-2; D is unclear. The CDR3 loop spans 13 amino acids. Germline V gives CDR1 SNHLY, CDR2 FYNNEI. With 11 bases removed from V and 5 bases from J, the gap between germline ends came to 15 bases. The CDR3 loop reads CAGRKTLTGELFF. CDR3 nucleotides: TGTGCCGGTAGAAAGACACTTACCGGGGAGCTGTTTTTT.

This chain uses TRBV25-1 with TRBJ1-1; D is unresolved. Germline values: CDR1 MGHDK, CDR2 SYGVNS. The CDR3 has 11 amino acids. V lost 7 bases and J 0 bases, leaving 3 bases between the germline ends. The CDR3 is CASKLNTEAFF. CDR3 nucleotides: TGTGCCAGCAAGCTGAACACTGAAGCTTTCTTT.

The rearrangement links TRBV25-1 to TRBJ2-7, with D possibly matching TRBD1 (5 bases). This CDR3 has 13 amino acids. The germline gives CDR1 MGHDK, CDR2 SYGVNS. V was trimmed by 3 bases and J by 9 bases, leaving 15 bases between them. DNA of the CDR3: TGTGCCAGCAGTGACGGGTTGGGGCTGGGGCAGTACTTC. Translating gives CASSDGLGLGQYF.

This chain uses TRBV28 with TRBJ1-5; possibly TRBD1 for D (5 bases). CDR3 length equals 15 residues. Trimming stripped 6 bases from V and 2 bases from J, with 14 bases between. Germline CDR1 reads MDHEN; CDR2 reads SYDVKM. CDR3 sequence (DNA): TGTGCCAGCAGACCCCCCGGGGGTGGCAATCAGCCCCAGCATTTT. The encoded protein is CASRPPGGGNQPQHF.

The CDR3 spells CSVVGQGTEQFF. The CDR3 DNA reads TGCAGCGTTGTAGGGCAGGGGACTGAGCAGTTCTTC. J is TRBJ2-1 and V is TRBV29-1; possible D gene TRBD1, 6 bases. This CDR3 has 12 amino acids. Trimming removed 4 bases from V and 9 bases from J, with 13 bases in between. Germline CDR1 SQVTM, CDR2 ANQGSEA.

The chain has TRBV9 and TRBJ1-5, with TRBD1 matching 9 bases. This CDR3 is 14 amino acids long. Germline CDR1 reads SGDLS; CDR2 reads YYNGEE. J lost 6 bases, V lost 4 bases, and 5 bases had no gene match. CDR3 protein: CASSPGTGTQPQHF. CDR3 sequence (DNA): TGTGCCAGCAGCCCCGGGACAGGGACTCAGCCCCAGCATTTT.

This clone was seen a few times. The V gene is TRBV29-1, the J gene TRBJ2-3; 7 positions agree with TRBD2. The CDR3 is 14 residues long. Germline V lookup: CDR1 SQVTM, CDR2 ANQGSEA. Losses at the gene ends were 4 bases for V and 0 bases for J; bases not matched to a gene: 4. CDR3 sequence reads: CSVGPSGSTDTQYF. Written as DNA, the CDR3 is TGCAGCGTTGGTCCTAGCGGAAGCACAGATACGCAGTATTTT.

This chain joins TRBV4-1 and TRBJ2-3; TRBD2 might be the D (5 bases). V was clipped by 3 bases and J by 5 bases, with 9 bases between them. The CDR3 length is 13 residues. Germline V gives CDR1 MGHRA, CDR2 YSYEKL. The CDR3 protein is CASSHPGKDTQYF. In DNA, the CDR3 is TGCGCCAGCAGCCACCCCGGGAAAGATACGCAGTATTTT.